This entry is about one TCR beta chain. What it binds is not known. This sample is drawn from a study of cytomegalovirus exposure and HLA in healthy donors. Whole-study findings and limits: Researchers reported that a few CMV-associated chains were confirmed in vitro as CMV antigen-specific.

This CDR3 contains 15 residues. Trimming shortened V by 3 bases and J by 0 bases, and 8 bases separated the two germline ends. Germline V gene lookup returns CDR1 LNHDA and CDR2 SQIVND (reference sequence). The table came from immunoSEQ multiplex PCR; TCRdb's copy has only in-frame clones and leaves some out. The data hold roughly 62,000 clones, with 85% to 95% observed a single time. The sequenced sample consisted of PBMCs. This sequence joins TRBV19 and TRBJ2-2; D is uncertain. The TCR originated in a man aged 18 to 30 in good health and CMV-seronegative. As DNA, the CDR3 is TGTGCCAGTAGTATGTGGCCTGCGAACACCGGGGAGCTGTTTTTT. It yields the protein CASSMWPANTGELFF.